Following are 17 T cell receptor beta chains from one sample sequenced in a study of identical twins. TCRdb reprocessed the 5' RACE reads with MiXCR, giving one entry per CDR3 protein. The data show 250,000 to 350,000 distinct CDR3 sequences, with 9.5% seen just once and 5.5% to 9% held by the top ten. This sample also belongs to another study, concerning yellow fever vaccine responses in identical twins.

Sequenced sample: CD8+ T cells sorted from blood. The source of these receptors is a woman aged 18-29 years in good health.

The rearrangement uses TRBV6-1 and TRBJ1-1, with TRBD1 identical over 8 bases. Germline V lookup: CDR1 MNHNS, CDR2 SASEGT. The CDR3 has 14 residues. Trimming took 6 bases from V and 6 from J; bases not matched to a gene: 9. CDR3 sequence (DNA): TGTGCCAGCAGAGAGACAGGGGCCAGCCCTGAAGCTTTCTTT. This sequence encodes CASRETGASPEAFF.

This chain joins TRBV11-1 and TRBJ2-2, with 7 bases fitting TRBD2. The junction had 7 bases not matched to a gene; V was cut back by 0 bases and J by 0 bases. The CDR3 is made up of 18 amino acids. Germline CDR1 and CDR2: SGHAT and FQDESV (reference sequence). CDR3 residues: CASSLARGGGSNTGELFF. The CDR3 DNA reads as TGTGCCAGCAGCTTAGCGCGTGGCGGGGGTTCGAACACCGGGGAGCTGTTTTTT.

This chain links TRBV5-1 with TRBJ2-3, with a weak D call TRBD2 (7 bases). Per the germline V gene, CDR1 is SGHRS and CDR2 is YFSETQ. The CDR3 totals 14 residues. V lost 5 bases and J lost 4, with 14 bases in between. For the CDR3, the DNA is TGCGCCAGCAGTTGGGGGGGCCTCTCAGATACGCAGTATTTT. This gives the protein CASSWGGLSDTQYF.

This clonotype was counted at least ten times. The chain joins TRBV9 to TRBJ2-2, with 10 bases aligning to TRBD2. CDR1 and CDR2 (germline): SGDLS, YYNGEE. J lost 6 bases, V lost 3 bases, and 8 bases had no gene match. The CDR3 consists of 16 residues. The CDR3 reads CASSESSGGTSGELFF. The CDR3 DNA is TGTGCCAGCAGCGAGAGTAGCGGGGGGACTTCCGGGGAGCTGTTTTTT. The full variable domain, completed using reference TRBV9 and TRBJ2-2, is DSGVTQTPKHLITATGQRVTLRCSPRSGDLSVYWYQQSLDQGLQFLIQYYNGEERAKGNILERFSAQQFPDLHSELNLSSLELGDSALYFCASSESSGGTSGELFFGEGSRLTVL.

The chain links TRBV4-2 to TRBJ2-7, with 7 bases identical to TRBD1. This CDR3 comprises 16 residues. With V trimmed by 2 bases and J by 0 bases, 7 bases remained unmatched. CDR1 is LGHNA and CDR2 is YNFKEQ in the germline V gene. The DNA for the CDR3 is TGTGCCAGCAGCCAAACCCCGGGACAGAGCTCCTACGAGCAGTACTTC. Translated, it gives CASSQTPGQSSYEQYF.

V gene TRBV7-9 combines with J gene TRBJ2-7; D remains unclear. This CDR3 comprises 13 residues. CDR1 SEHNR and CDR2 FQNEAQ come from the germline V gene (reference sequence). Trimming removed 5 bases from V and 4 bases from J, with 12 bases in between. Here the CDR3 reads CASSNQDRYEQYF. For the CDR3, the DNA is TGTGCCAGCAGCAACCAGGACCGATACGAGCAGTACTTC.

V gene TRBV11-1 combines with J gene TRBJ2-7; maybe TRBD2 (6 bases). This CDR3 spans 13 amino acids. Germline V gene lookup returns CDR1 SGHAT and CDR2 FQDESV (reference sequence). V dropped 10 bases and J dropped 4 bases, with 17 bases sitting between them. In DNA, the CDR3 is TGTGCCACAGCGGGCGGGTCGGGGTACGAGCAGTACTTC. It yields the protein CATAGGSGYEQYF.

The table lists this clonotype with a few counts. The V and J genes are TRBV12-3 or TRBV12-4 and TRBJ2-7; D may be TRBD2 (6 bases). The CDR3 consists of 14 residues. V lost 5 bases, J lost 5 bases, and 16 bases lay in between. CDR3: CASSGRAGRDEQYF. The CDR3, as DNA: TGTGCCAGCAGTGGAAGGGCGGGAAGGGACGAGCAGTACTTC.

This clonotype was seen many times. V usage is TRBV5-1 and J usage is TRBJ2-7; possibly TRBD1 or TRBD2 for D (6 bases each). The CDR3 runs to 14 residues. Trimming removed 2 bases from V and 2 bases from J, with 11 bases in between. Germline V gives CDR1 SGHRS, CDR2 YFSETQ. Written as DNA, the CDR3 is TGCGCCAGCAGCTTTGAAGGGGGGCCCTACGAGCAGTACTTC. This translates into CASSFEGGPYEQYF. Drawing the rest from reference TRBV5-1 and TRBJ2-7, the complete variable domain is KAGVTQTPRYLIKTRGQQVTLSCSPISGHRSVSWYQQTPGQGLQFLFEYFSETQRNKGNFPGRFSGRQFSNSRSEMNVSTLELGDSALYLCASSFEGGPYEQYFGPGTRLTVT.

This clonotype showed up many times. The chain employs TRBV28 and TRBJ1-1; the D is unclear. From germline, CDR1 is MDHEN and CDR2 SYDVKM. Trimming cost V 8 bases and J 11 bases, with 18 bases left between them. CDR3 length: 12 amino acids. CDR3 loop: CASLSDPTEAFF. The CDR3 coding sequence is TGTGCCAGCCTCAGCGATCCTACCGAGGCTTTCTTT. Looking up the rest from reference TRBV28 and TRBJ1-1 gives the full variable domain: DVKVTQSSRYLVKRTGEKVFLECVQDMDHENMFWYRQDPGLGLRLIYFSYDVKMKEKGDIPEGYSVSREKKERFSLILESASTNQTSMYLCASLSDPTEAFFGQGTRLTVV.

The rearrangement links TRBV6-1 to TRBJ2-1; TRBD1 or TRBD2 may be the D gene (6 bases each). The V gene's germline CDR1 is MNHNS and CDR2 SASEGT. The CDR3 has 14 amino acids. The V end lost 6 bases, the J end lost 4 bases, and 13 bases lay between the germline ends. The CDR3 nucleotides are TGTGCCAGCAGCCCACGGGGGCAGTACAATGAGCAGTTCTTC. It specifies CASSPRGQYNEQFF.

This clonotype was detected many times. This chain joins TRBV7-9 and TRBJ1-1; 7 bases align to TRBD1. The germline CDR1 and CDR2 sequences are SEHNR and FQNEAQ (reference sequence). The CDR3 has 13 amino acids. V was pared by 5 bases and J by 10 bases, with 10 bases of the junction left unmatched. CDR3 in amino acids: CASSPSGTVGAFF. CDR3 bases: TGTGCCAGCAGCCCATCGGGGACAGTGGGAGCTTTCTTT.

This clonotype has at least ten counts. V is TRBV6-2 or TRBV6-3 and J is TRBJ1-4; D is perhaps TRBD1 (6 bases). Germline-derived CDR1 and CDR2 are MNHEY and SVGEGT. This CDR3 is built from 17 residues. Trimming left V 0 bases short and J 7 bases short, with 18 bases between. DNA for the CDR3: TGTGCCAGCAGTTACTCGATAGTGGACAGTCATCCTGAAAAACTGTTTTTT. Its translation is CASSYSIVDSHPEKLFF.

This clonotype was counted many times. CDR3 region: CASNPGTDSYEQYF. The CDR3 DNA reads TGTGCCAGCAACCCCGGGACTGATTCCTACGAGCAGTACTTC. This chain uses TRBV7-9 with TRBJ2-7; possibly TRBD2 for D (6 bases). Germline CDR1 reads SEHNR; CDR2 reads FQNEAQ (reference sequence). The length of the CDR3 is 14 residues. V was cut by 7 bases and J by 1 base, with 14 bases left in between.

The V call is TRBV5-1, the J call TRBJ1-1; 10 positions agree with TRBD1. CDR3 length equals 14 residues. The ends lost 3 bases at V and 3 bases at J; junction bases unmatched: 2. The germline V gene encodes CDR1 SGHRS and CDR2 YFSETQ. This CDR3 reads CASSWGTGDTEAFF. CDR3 DNA: TGCGCCAGCAGCTGGGGGACAGGGGACACTGAAGCTTTCTTT. Full variable domain (missing parts from reference TRBV5-1 and TRBJ1-1): KAGVTQTPRYLIKTRGQQVTLSCSPISGHRSVSWYQQTPGQGLQFLFEYFSETQRNKGNFPGRFSGRQFSNSRSEMNVSTLELGDSALYLCASSWGTGDTEAFFGQGTRLTVV.

This clonotype occurred a few times. V gene TRBV6-1 combines with J gene TRBJ2-1; TRBD2 agrees at 10 bases. Germline V lookup: CDR1 MNHNS, CDR2 SASEGT. The CDR3 has 16 residues. V lost 6 bases to trimming and J lost 8 bases; unmatched junction nucleotides: 13. The CDR3 DNA sequence: TGTGCCAGCAGAACCATTGATAGCGGGGGGAGCTATGAGCAGTTCTTC. It encodes CASRTIDSGGSYEQFF.

V usage is TRBV27 and J usage is TRBJ2-5; D not resolved. V shed 3 bases and J shed 2 bases, with 16 bases lying between them. The CDR3 runs 16 residues. Per germline, CDR1 MNHEY and CDR2 SMNVEV (reference sequence). CDR3 in DNA: TGTGCCAGCAGTTTCCGGGCAATAGATGTACAAGAGACCCAGTACTTC. It translates to CASSFRAIDVQETQYF.